Below are 31 T cell receptor beta chains sequenced from a single sample in a study of human CD4 T cells and Enterobacteriaceae. Memory CD4+ T cells were sorted as all CD4+ cells except CD45RA+CCR7+CD95- naive cells, over 95% pure. Profiled with immunoSEQ multiplex PCR; TCRdb holds only in-frame clones, not every one. The sample yields about 27,000 clones, about four fifths seen once. Sequenced material: memory CD4+ T cells from blood. These TCRs come from a human donor in good health.

The chain has TRBV19 and TRBJ2-2; 8 nucleotides match TRBD2. Trimming cost V 7 bases and J 3 bases; bases outside gene matches: 7. CDR3 length equals 15 residues. Germline lookup yields CDR1 LNHDA and CDR2 SQIVND (reference sequence). CDR3 in DNA: TGTGCCAGTACCATCGGGAGGGGGTACACCGGGGAGCTGTTTTTT. Translation: CASTIGRGYTGELFF. Based on the CDR3 plus reference TRBV19 and TRBJ2-2, the full variable domain is DGGITQSPKYLFRKEGQNVTLSCEQNLNHDAMYWYRQDPGQGLRLIYYSQIVNDFQKGDIAEGYSVSREKKESFPLTVTSAQKNPTAFYLCASTIGRGYTGELFFGEGSRLTVL.

The chain recombines TRBV7-2 with TRBJ1-1; 10 bases agree with TRBD1. Trimming took 4 bases from V and 5 from J; bases not matched to a gene: 7. Germline values: CDR1 SGHTA, CDR2 FQGNSA. This CDR3 is 15 amino acids long. The CDR3 nucleotides read TGTGCCAGCAGCTCAGAGGGACAGGGGCGGACTGAAGCTTTCTTT. Residues: CASSSEGQGRTEAFF.

The chain uses TRBV7-2 and TRBJ1-1; possibly TRBD1 for D (5 bases). The V end was cut by 7 bases, the J end by 7 bases, with 22 bases between. Germline V lookup: CDR1 SGHTA, CDR2 FQGNSA. This CDR3 is 15 amino acids long. Written as DNA, the CDR3 is TGTGCCAGCACCAGGTCCGGGACCCTGAATTTTGAAGCTTTCTTT. Amino acid sequence: CASTRSGTLNFEAFF.

This clone was detected once. This chain connects TRBV7-9 to TRBJ2-3; 7 nucleotides line up with TRBD2. Germline V gene data show CDR1 as SEHNR and CDR2 as FQNEAQ (reference sequence). This CDR3 is 15 amino acids long. V lost 5 bases, J lost 0 bases, and 5 bases stayed unmatched. DNA of the CDR3: TGTGCCAGCAGCAGGCTAGCGGACAGCACAGATACGCAGTATTTT. Translation: CASSRLADSTDTQYF.

The chain uses TRBV2 and TRBJ2-4; D is unresolved. CDR3 size: 16 residues. Germline CDR1 is SNHLY and CDR2 is FYNNEI. V was trimmed by 2 bases and J by 0 bases, leaving 11 bases between them. The CDR3 loop reads CASSENVGIAKNIQYF. CDR3 nucleotides: TGTGCCAGCAGTGAAAATGTAGGAATAGCCAAAAACATTCAGTACTTC.

The rearrangement uses TRBV7-8 and TRBJ2-4, with 8 bases fitting TRBD1. With 6 bases clipped from V and 2 bases from J, the junction kept 12 bases outside the gene matches. This CDR3 has 17 amino acids. Germline V gives CDR1 SGHVS, CDR2 FQNEAQ. CDR3 amino acids: CASRPPGQDPSKNIQYF. The CDR3 DNA follows: TGTGCCAGCAGACCCCCGGGACAGGACCCCTCCAAAAACATTCAGTACTTC.

This clone was picked up one time. The chain employs TRBV27 and TRBJ2-7, with TRBD2 matching over 11 bases. CDR1 is MNHEY and CDR2 is SMNVEV in the germline V gene (reference sequence). CDR3 length: 15 amino acids. The V and J ends lost 4 bases and 6 bases, in that order; junction bases with no gene match: 8. Here the CDR3 reads CASSSPTSGNGEQYF. CDR3 DNA sequence: TGTGCCAGCAGTTCTCCGACTAGCGGGAACGGCGAGCAGTACTTC.

The CDR3 protein is CASSLTASNQPQHF. The CDR3 region has the DNA TGTGCCAGTAGTCTGACAGCCAGCAATCAGCCCCAGCATTTT. The chain couples TRBV19 to TRBJ1-5; D is perhaps TRBD1 (5 bases). The germline V gene encodes CDR1 LNHDA and CDR2 SQIVND (reference sequence). The V end was cut by 5 bases, the J end by 1 base, with 9 bases between. The CDR3 spans 14 residues.

The V gene is TRBV18, the J gene TRBJ1-5; unclear D gene. Germline values: CDR1 KGHSH, CDR2 LQKENI. CDR3 length: 14 amino acids. Trimming cost V 0 bases and J 9 bases, with 12 bases left between them. The CDR3 sequence is CASSPPVGKGPQHF. The CDR3 DNA is TGTGCCAGCTCACCACCTGTGGGGAAGGGGCCCCAGCATTTT.

The chain is built from TRBV6-5 and TRBJ2-2; either TRBD1 or TRBD2 may supply D (6 bases each). There are 16 residues in the CDR3. Trimming removed 0 bases at V and 7 bases at J, with 15 bases between. Germline lookup yields CDR1 MNHEY and CDR2 SVGAGI. The CDR3 DNA reads as TGTGCCAGCAGTTACTCGATTAGGGGGGCAGGCGGGGAGCTGTTTTTT. Its protein product is CASSYSIRGAGGELFF.

The CDR3 protein is CSVVSALPYNEQFF. CDR3 in DNA: TGCAGCGTTGTTTCGGCACTCCCCTACAATGAGCAGTTCTTC. J is TRBJ2-1 and V is TRBV29-1; D is unresolved. The V and J ends lost 4 bases and 2 bases respectively, with 12 bases between them. The CDR3 totals 14 residues. CDR1 and CDR2 from the germline V gene are SQVTM and ANQGSEA.

This clone was counted only a few times. The J gene is TRBJ2-1, the V gene TRBV7-8, with a possible D match to TRBD2 (7 bases). Trimming removed 4 bases at V and 11 bases at J, with 27 bases between. This CDR3 has 17 residues. Germline V gives CDR1 SGHVS, CDR2 FQNEAQ. DNA for the CDR3: TGTGCCAGCAGCTCTACCCGGGACCCCGCAGGGAGGGGGAAGCAGTTCTTC. This gives the protein CASSSTRDPAGRGKQFF.

The rearrangement links TRBV30 to TRBJ1-5; maybe TRBD1 (6 bases). Trimming removed 3 bases at V and 9 bases at J, with 15 bases between. The CDR3 has 13 amino acids. Germline assignment: CDR1 GTSNPN and CDR2 SVGIG (reference sequence). CDR3 nucleotides: TGTGCCTGGAGAAACGGAGGGGGTGGGCCCCAGCATTTT. Translated: CAWRNGGGGPQHF.

The rearrangement links TRBV20-1 to TRBJ2-1; D is uncertain. V was pared by 3 bases and J by 6 bases, with 3 bases between. Germline loops: CDR1 DFQATT, CDR2 SNEGSKA (reference sequence). The CDR3 contains 10 residues. CDR3 DNA sequence: TGCAGTGCTAGTATCAATGAGCAGTTCTTC. This sequence encodes CSASINEQFF.

The chain joins TRBV6-6 to TRBJ2-2; TRBD2 agrees at 15 bases. CDR1 is MNHNY, CDR2 SVGAGI, per germline (reference sequence). After removal of 6 bases from V and 4 bases from J, the junction contained 3 bases not matched to a gene. The CDR3 length is 16 residues. The CDR3 reads CASRGLAGGPTGELFF. CDR3 nucleotides: TGTGCCAGCAGAGGACTAGCGGGAGGGCCCACCGGGGAGCTGTTTTTT.

V gene TRBV5-6 combines with J gene TRBJ2-5; possible D gene TRBD1, 5 bases. Per the germline V gene, CDR1 is SGHDT and CDR2 is YYEEEE. V was trimmed by 2 bases and J by 2 bases, leaving 10 bases between them. The CDR3 is 14 residues long. CDR3 nucleotide sequence: TGTGCCAGCAGCTTACCAGGGTATCAAGAGACCCAGTACTTC. Translated, it gives CASSLPGYQETQYF.

J is TRBJ2-2 and V is TRBV7-2; TRBD1 aligns across 8 bases. This CDR3 comprises 18 residues. The V segment lost 2 bases and the J segment 7 bases; nucleotides outside the gene matches: 15. The V gene's germline CDR1 is SGHTA and CDR2 FQGNSA. CDR3 nucleotides: TGTGCCAGCAGCTTAAGGGGTTCGGGGACAGGTCTCAGCGGGGAGCTGTTTTTT. As protein: CASSLRGSGTGLSGELFF.

This rearrangement joins TRBV7-8 to TRBJ2-7; no firm D call. The CDR3 covers 15 residues. Trimming removed 4 bases from V and 2 bases from J, with 15 bases in between. Germline V lookup: CDR1 SGHVS, CDR2 FQNEAQ. DNA of the CDR3: TGTGCCAGCAGCTCCCGTAGGGTCCAAACCTACGAGCAGTACTTC. Amino acid sequence: CASSSRRVQTYEQYF.

In its sample, this clone was seen a few times. The chain recombines TRBV10-1 with TRBJ1-5; possibly TRBD1 for D (5 bases). CDR1 WNHNN and CDR2 SYGVQD come from the germline V gene (reference sequence). This CDR3 is built from 14 residues. V was shortened by 0 bases and J by 4 bases, with 7 bases between the two germline ends. The CDR3: CASSESGRNQPQHF. The CDR3 DNA follows: TGCGCCAGCAGTGAGTCGGGGCGAAATCAGCCCCAGCATTTT.

This clone was recorded a few times. J is TRBJ2-1 and V is TRBV28; 12 bases fit TRBD1. The CDR3 spans 16 residues. Germline-derived CDR1 and CDR2 are MDHEN and SYDVKM. Germline trimming cut 5 bases from V and 7 bases from J; bases unmatched to any gene: 9. The CDR3, as DNA: TGTGCCAGCAGTACGCCGGGACAGGGGGCGAGGAATGAGCAGTTCTTC. Translation gives CASSTPGQGARNEQFF. The full variable domain, completed using reference TRBV28 and TRBJ2-1, is DVKVTQSSRYLVKRTGEKVFLECVQDMDHENMFWYRQDPGLGLRLIYFSYDVKMKEKGDIPEGYSVSREKKERFSLILESASTNQTSMYLCASSTPGQGARNEQFFGPGTRLTVL.

The chain links TRBV19 to TRBJ2-7, with a tentative D call TRBD2 (5 bases). With 5 bases removed from V and 3 bases from J, the gap between germline ends came to 11 bases. From germline, CDR1 is LNHDA and CDR2 SQIVND (reference sequence). There are 13 residues in the CDR3. CDR3 nucleotides: TGTGCCAGTAGTCGGACTTCTCTCTACGAGCAGTACTTC. Translated: CASSRTSLYEQYF.

The chain employs TRBV5-1 and TRBJ1-2; D is undetermined. The V and J ends lost 6 bases and 7 bases respectively, with 22 bases between them. The CDR3 has 15 residues. Germline values: CDR1 SGHRS, CDR2 YFSETQ. CDR3 sequence (DNA): TGCGCCAGCATCCAACAACCGGGCCTTGATAGTGGCTACACCTTC. Residues: CASIQQPGLDSGYTF.

The chain is built from TRBV6-1 and TRBJ2-1; D remains unclear. The CDR3 covers 12 residues. The V and J ends lost 2 bases and 12 bases respectively, with 11 bases between them. Germline V gene sequence: CDR1 MNHNS, CDR2 SASEGT. The CDR3 region has the DNA TGTGCCAGCAGTGAAACTCCAAAGGGGCAGTTCTTC. It specifies CASSETPKGQFF.

The CDR3 sequence is CAWSENSYRVGNQPQHF. The CDR3 bases are TGTGCCTGGAGTGAAAATTCATACAGGGTGGGCAATCAGCCCCAGCATTTT. This sequence joins TRBV30 and TRBJ1-5; D may be TRBD1 (6 bases). Germline V gene sequence: CDR1 GTSNPN, CDR2 SVGIG (reference sequence). With 1 base removed from V and 2 bases from J, the gap between germline ends came to 18 bases. This CDR3 has 17 residues.

The sample holds a few counts of this clone. V usage is TRBV7-2 and J usage is TRBJ2-7; D is unclear. The CDR3 contains 16 residues. The V end was cut by 4 bases, the J end by 2 bases, with 18 bases between. The germline CDR1 and CDR2 sequences are SGHTA and FQGNSA. DNA of the CDR3: TGTGCCAGCAGCTCCCCCCCCCAACGGGTCGCCTACGAGCAGTACTTC. Residues: CASSSPPQRVAYEQYF.

The V and J genes are TRBV4-1 and TRBJ2-1, with 12 bases that match TRBD2. Unmatched junction bases numbered 2, after V lost 3 bases and J lost 5 bases. The CDR3 has 15 amino acids. Germline values: CDR1 MGHRA, CDR2 YSYEKL. This chain's CDR3 is CASSHGLAGNNEQFF. CDR3 bases: TGCGCCAGCAGCCACGGACTAGCGGGAAACAATGAGCAGTTCTTC.

This chain joins TRBV18 and TRBJ2-2; no clear D. CDR1 and CDR2 (germline): KGHSH, LQKENI. V lost 1 base and J lost 7, with 7 bases in between. The CDR3 consists of 13 residues. The CDR3: CASSPQYNGELFF. CDR3 in DNA: TGTGCCAGCTCACCACAATATAACGGGGAGCTGTTTTTT. The full variable domain, completed using reference TRBV18 and TRBJ2-2, is NAGVMQNPRHLVRRRGQEARLRCSPMKGHSHVYWYRQLPEEGLKFMVYLQKENIIDESGMPKERFSAEFPKEGPSILRIQQVVRGDSAAYFCASSPQYNGELFFGEGSRLTVL.

The rearrangement uses TRBV18 and TRBJ1-2; TRBD1 agrees at 9 bases. Germline-derived CDR1 and CDR2 are KGHSH and LQKENI. The CDR3 totals 18 residues. The V gene end was trimmed by 0 bases and the J gene end by 4 bases; junction bases not matched to a gene: 12. The CDR3 spells CASSPPGSGTGSIYGYTF. In DNA form, the CDR3 reads TGTGCCAGCTCACCACCTGGCTCCGGGACAGGGTCGATCTATGGCTACACCTTC.

The V gene is TRBV28, the J gene TRBJ1-3; a possible D gene is TRBD1 (5 bases). V lost 5 bases to trimming and J lost 4 bases, with 9 bases between them. Germline V CDR1 and CDR2: MDHEN, SYDVKM. This CDR3 is 13 amino acids long. The CDR3 protein is CASSPGHGNTIYF. CDR3 nucleotide sequence: TGTGCCAGCAGTCCCGGACACGGAAACACCATATATTTT.

The rearrangement uses TRBV7-2 and TRBJ1-2; maybe TRBD1 (6 bases). Germline loops: CDR1 SGHTA, CDR2 FQGNSA. The CDR3 contains 12 residues. V was cut by 1 base and J by 7 bases, with 7 bases left in between. The CDR3 DNA sequence: TGTGCCAGCAGCTTAGGGGGGCCTGGCTACACCTTC. Translated: CASSLGGPGYTF.

The V call is TRBV30, the J call TRBJ1-2; no definite D call. Germline V CDR1 and CDR2: GTSNPN, SVGIG (reference sequence). The CDR3 has 13 amino acids. Trimming stripped 0 bases from V and 2 bases from J, with 7 bases between. DNA for the CDR3: TGTGCCTGGAGTGTACTTCCCAACTATGGCTACACCTTC. This sequence encodes CAWSVLPNYGYTF.